This TCR beta chain was recorded in a study of regulatory T cells in long-lasting Graves disease. Whole-study results and caveats: TRBV28, TRBJ1-2 and TRBJ2-5 emerged as the favored segments in persistent disease.

In regard to this clonotype: Its target is unknown.

Construction of the TCR beta libraries employed iRepertoire HTBI primers in conjunction with Arm-PCR of CDR3 regions. TCRdb itself ran the multiplex PCR reads through MiXCR, one entry per CDR3 protein. The sample comprises around 420,000 distinct CDR3 sequences, 15% to 19% of which are singletons, and over 20% rests with the top ten. Time point defined: newly diagnosed GD, antithyroid drugs for less than 3 months. Construction of the TCR library relied on RNA isolated from PBMCs. Germline trimming cut 5 bases from V and 4 bases from J; bases unmatched to any gene: 11. The CDR3 contains 14 residues. CDR1 and CDR2 from the germline V gene are SQVTM and ANQGSEA.

The sequencing here drew on peripheral blood mononuclear cells (PBMCs), taken at new diagnosis, from a patient treated with antithyroid drugs. The V call is TRBV29-1, the J call TRBJ2-7, with 7 bases identical to TRBD1. This TCR derives from a female donor with Graves disease. The CDR3 nucleotides read TGCAGCGTTCGAGCCGGACAGGACCGATACGAGCAGTACTTC. Translated: CSVRAGQDRYEQYF.